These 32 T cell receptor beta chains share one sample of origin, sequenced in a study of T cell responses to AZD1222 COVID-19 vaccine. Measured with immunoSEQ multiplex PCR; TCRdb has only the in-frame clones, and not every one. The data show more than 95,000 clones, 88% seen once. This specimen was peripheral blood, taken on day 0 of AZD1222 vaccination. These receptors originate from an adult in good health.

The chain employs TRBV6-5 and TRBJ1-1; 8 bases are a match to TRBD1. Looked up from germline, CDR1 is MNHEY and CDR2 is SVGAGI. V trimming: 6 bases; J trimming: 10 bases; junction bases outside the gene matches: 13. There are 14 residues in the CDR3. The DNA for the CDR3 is TGTGCCAGCAGAGCTACCGGGGACAGGCGGAGAGCTTTCTTT. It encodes CASRATGDRRRAFF.

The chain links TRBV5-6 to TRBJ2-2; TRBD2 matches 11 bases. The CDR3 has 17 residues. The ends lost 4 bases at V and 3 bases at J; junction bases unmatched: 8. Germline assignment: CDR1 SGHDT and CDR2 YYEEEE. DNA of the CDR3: TGTGCCAGCAGCCGGGCTAGCGGGGGGCCGGACACCGGGGAGCTGTTTTTT. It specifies CASSRASGGPDTGELFF.

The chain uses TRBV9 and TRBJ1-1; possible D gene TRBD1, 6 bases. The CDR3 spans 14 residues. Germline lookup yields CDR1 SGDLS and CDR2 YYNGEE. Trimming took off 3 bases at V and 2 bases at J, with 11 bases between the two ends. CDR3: CASSEGVRNTEAFF. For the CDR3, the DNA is TGTGCCAGCAGCGAGGGGGTAAGAAACACTGAAGCTTTCTTT.

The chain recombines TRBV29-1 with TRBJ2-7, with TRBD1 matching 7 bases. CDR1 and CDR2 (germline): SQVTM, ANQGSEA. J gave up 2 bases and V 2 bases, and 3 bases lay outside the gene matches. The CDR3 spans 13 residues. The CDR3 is CSVETGDAYEQYF. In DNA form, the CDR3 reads TGCAGCGTTGAAACAGGGGACGCCTACGAGCAGTACTTC.

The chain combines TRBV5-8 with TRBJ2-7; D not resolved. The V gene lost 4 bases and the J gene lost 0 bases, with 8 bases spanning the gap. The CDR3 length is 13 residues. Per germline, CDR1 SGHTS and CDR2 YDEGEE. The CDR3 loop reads CASSVDNSYEQYF. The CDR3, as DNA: TGTGCCAGCAGCGTTGACAACTCCTACGAGCAGTACTTC. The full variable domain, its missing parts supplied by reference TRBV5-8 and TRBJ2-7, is EAGVTQSPTHLIKTRGQQATLRCSPISGHTSVYWYQQALGLGLQFLLWYDEGEERNRGNFPPRFSGRQFPNYSSELNVNALELEDSALYLCASSVDNSYEQYFGPGTRLTVT.

CDR3 bases: TGTGCCAGCAGCCAAGTGGGGCGGGAGCTATGGGAGACCCAGTACTTC. It specifies CASSQVGRELWETQYF. J is TRBJ2-5 and V is TRBV4-2; 7 bases match TRBD2. The CDR3 length is 16 residues. The germline CDR1 and CDR2 sequences are LGHNA and YNFKEQ. V lost 1 base and J lost 5; bases outside the gene matches: 10.

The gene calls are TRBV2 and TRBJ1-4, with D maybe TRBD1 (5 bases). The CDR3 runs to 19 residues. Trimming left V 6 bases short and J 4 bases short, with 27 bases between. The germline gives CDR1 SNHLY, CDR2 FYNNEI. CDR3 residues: CASRFRRTAVGGFNEKLFF. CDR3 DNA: TGTGCCAGCAGGTTCCGTCGTACAGCCGTTGGGGGGTTTAATGAAAAACTGTTTTTT. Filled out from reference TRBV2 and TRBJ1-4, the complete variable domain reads EPEVTQTPSHQVTQMGQEVILRCVPISNHLYFYWYRQILGQKVEFLVSFYNNEISEKSEIFDDQFSVERPDGSNFTLKIRSTKLEDSAMYFCASRFRRTAVGGFNEKLFFGSGTQLSVL.

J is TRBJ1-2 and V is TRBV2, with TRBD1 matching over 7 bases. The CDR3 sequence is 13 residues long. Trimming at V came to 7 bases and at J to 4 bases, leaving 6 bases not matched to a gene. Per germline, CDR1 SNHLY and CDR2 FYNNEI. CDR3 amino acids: CASKGDSRYGYTF. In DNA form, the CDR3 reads TGTGCCAGCAAAGGGGACAGCCGCTATGGCTACACCTTC.

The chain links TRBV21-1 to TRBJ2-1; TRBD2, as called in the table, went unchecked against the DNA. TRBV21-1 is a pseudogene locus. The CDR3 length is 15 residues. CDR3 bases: TGTGCCAGCAGCTTAGCTAGCGGGAGGGTCGATGAGCAGTTCTTC. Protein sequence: CASSLASGRVDEQFF.

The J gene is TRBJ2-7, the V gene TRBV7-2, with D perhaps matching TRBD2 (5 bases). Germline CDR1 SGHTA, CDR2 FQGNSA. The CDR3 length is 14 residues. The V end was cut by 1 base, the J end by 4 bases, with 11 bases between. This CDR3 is CASSLGGLVYEQYF. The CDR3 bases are TGTGCCAGCAGCTTAGGAGGACTTGTTTACGAGCAGTACTTC.

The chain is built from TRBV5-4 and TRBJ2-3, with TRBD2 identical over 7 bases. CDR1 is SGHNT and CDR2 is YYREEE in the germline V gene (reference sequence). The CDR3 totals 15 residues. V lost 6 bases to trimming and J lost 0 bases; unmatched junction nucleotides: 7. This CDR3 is CASTSGRESTDTQYF. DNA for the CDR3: TGTGCCAGCACCTCAGGGCGGGAGAGCACAGATACGCAGTATTTT.

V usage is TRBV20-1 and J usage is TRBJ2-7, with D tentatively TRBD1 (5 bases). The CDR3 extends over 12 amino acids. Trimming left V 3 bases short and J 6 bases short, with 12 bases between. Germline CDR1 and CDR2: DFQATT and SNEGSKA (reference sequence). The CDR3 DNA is TGCAGTGCTAGTGTATCAGGGATCGAGCAGTACTTC. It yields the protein CSASVSGIEQYF.

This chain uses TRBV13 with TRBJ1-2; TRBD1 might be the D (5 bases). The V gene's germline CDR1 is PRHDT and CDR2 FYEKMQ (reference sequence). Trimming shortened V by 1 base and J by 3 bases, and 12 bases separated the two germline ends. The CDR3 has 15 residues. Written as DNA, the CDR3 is TGTGCCAGCAGCTTAGTAGGCGGGGGGTACTATGGCTACACCTTC. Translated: CASSLVGGGYYGYTF.

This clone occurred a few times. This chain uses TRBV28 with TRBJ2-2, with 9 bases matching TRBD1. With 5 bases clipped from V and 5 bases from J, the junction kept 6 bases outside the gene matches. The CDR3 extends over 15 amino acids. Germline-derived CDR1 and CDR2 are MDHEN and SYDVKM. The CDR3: CASSPRDRVTGELFF. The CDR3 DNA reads TGTGCCAGCAGTCCCCGGGACAGGGTGACCGGGGAGCTGTTTTTT.

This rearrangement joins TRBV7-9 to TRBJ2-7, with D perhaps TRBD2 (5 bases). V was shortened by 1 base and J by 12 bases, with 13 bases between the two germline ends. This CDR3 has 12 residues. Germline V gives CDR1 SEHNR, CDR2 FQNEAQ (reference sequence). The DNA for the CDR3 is TGTGCCAGCAGCTTAGGAGCGACCGGGGTGTACTTC. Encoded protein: CASSLGATGVYF.

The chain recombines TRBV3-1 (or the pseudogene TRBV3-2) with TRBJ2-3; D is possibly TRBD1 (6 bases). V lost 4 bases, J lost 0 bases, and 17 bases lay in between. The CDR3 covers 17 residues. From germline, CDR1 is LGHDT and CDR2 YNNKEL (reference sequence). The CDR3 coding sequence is TGTGCCAGCAGCCGAGAGAACAGGGAAGTGAGCACAGATACGCAGTATTTT. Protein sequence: CASSRENREVSTDTQYF.

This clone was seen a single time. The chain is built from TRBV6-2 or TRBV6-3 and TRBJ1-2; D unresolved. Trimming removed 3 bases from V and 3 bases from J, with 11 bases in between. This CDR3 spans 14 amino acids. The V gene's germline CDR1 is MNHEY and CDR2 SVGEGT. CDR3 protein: CASSYRWQDYGYTF. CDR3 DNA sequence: TGTGCCAGCAGTTATAGGTGGCAGGACTATGGCTACACCTTC.

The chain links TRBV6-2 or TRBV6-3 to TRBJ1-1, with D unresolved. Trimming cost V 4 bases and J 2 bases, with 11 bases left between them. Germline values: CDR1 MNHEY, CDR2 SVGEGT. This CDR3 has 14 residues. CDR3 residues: CASSFRVSNTEAFF. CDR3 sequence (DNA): TGTGCCAGCAGTTTCCGGGTTTCTAACACTGAAGCTTTCTTT.

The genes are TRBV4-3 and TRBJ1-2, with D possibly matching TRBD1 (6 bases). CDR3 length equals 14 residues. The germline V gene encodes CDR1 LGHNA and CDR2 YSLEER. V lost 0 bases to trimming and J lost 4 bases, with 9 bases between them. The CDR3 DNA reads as TGCGCCAGCAGCCAAGATTCGACAGGCTATGGCTACACCTTC. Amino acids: CASSQDSTGYGYTF.

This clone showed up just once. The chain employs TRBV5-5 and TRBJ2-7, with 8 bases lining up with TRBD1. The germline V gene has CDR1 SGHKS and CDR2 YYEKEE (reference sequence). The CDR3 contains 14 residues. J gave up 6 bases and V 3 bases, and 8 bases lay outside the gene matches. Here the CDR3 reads CASSSGAGGGEQYF. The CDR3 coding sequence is TGTGCCAGCAGCTCTGGGGCAGGGGGCGGCGAGCAGTACTTC.

The CDR3 DNA sequence: TGTGCCAGCAGCTTAAACGGGCAAACTGAAAAACTGTTTTTT. Encoded protein: CASSLNGQTEKLFF. V is TRBV7-2 and J is TRBJ1-4; D remains unclear. Trimming shortened V by 2 bases and J by 7 bases, and 11 bases separated the two germline ends. This CDR3 contains 14 residues. Germline-derived CDR1 and CDR2 are SGHTA and FQGNSA.

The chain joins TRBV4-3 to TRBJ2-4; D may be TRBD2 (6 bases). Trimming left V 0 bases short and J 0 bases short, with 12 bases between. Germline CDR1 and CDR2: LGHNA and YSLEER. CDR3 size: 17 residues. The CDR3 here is CASSQDWRGLAKNIQYF. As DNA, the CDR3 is TGCGCCAGCAGCCAAGATTGGAGGGGCCTAGCCAAAAACATTCAGTACTTC.

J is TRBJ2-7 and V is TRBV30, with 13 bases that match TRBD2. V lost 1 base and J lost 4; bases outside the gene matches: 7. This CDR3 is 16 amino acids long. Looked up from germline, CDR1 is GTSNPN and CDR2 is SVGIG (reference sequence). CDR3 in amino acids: CAWSDFGLAGDYEQYF. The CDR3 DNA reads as TGTGCCTGGAGTGACTTCGGACTAGCGGGAGATTACGAGCAGTACTTC.

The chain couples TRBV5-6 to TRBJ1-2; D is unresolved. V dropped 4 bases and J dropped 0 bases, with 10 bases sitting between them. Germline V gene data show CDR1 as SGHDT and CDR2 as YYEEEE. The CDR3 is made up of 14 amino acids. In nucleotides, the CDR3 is TGTGCCAGCAGCCGGGATGTTCCTAACTATGGCTACACCTTC. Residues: CASSRDVPNYGYTF. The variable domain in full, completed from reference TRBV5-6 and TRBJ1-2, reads DAGVTQSPTHLIKTRGQQVTLRCSPKSGHDTVSWYQQALGQGPQFIFQYYEEEERQRGNFPDRFSGHQFPNYSSELNVNALLLGDSALYLCASSRDVPNYGYTFGSGTRLTVV.

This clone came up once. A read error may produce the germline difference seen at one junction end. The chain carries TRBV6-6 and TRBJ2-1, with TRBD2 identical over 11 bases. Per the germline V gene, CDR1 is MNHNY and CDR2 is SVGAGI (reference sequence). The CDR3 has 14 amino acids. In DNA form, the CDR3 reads TGTGCCAGCAGTGCCGGGACTAGCGGAATGGAGCGGTTCTTC. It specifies CASSAGTSGMERFF.

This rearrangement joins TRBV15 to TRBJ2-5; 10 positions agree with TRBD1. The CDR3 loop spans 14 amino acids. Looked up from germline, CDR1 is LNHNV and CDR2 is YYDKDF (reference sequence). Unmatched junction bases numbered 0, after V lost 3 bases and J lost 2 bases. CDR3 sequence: CATSRDRGQETQYF. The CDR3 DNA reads TGTGCCACCAGCAGGGACAGGGGGCAAGAGACCCAGTACTTC.

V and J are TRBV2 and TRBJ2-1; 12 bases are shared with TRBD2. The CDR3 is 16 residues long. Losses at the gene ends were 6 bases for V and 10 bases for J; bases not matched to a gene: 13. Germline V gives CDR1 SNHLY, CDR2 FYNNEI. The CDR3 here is CASSLPGLAGLREQFF. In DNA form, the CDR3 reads TGTGCCAGCAGCCTACCGGGACTAGCGGGCCTCAGGGAGCAGTTCTTC.

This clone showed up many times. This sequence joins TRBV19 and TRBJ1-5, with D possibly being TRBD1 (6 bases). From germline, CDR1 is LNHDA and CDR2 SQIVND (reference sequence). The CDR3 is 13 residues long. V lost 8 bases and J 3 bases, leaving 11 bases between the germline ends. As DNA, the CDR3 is TGTGCCAGTCAGAACAGGGACAATCAGCCCCAGCATTTT. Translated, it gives CASQNRDNQPQHF.

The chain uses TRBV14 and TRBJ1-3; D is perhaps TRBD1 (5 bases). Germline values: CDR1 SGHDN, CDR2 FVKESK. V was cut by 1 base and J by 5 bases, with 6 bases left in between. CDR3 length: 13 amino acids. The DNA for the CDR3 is TGTGCCAGCAGCCAAGGGGGGAGAAACACCATATATTTT. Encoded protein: CASSQGGRNTIYF.

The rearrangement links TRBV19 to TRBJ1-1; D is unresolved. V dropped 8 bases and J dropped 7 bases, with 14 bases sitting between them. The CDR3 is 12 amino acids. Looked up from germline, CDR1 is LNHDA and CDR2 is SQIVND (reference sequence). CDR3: CASYGQSLEAFF. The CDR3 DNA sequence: TGTGCCAGTTACGGCCAATCGCTTGAAGCTTTCTTT.

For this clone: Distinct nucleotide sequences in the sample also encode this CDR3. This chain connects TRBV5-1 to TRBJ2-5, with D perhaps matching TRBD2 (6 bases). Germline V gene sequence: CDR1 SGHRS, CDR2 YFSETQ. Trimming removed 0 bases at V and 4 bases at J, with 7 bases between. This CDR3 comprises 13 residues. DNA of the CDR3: TGCGCCAGCAGCTTGGTCGGGGGAGAGACCCAGTACTTC. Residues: CASSLVGGETQYF.

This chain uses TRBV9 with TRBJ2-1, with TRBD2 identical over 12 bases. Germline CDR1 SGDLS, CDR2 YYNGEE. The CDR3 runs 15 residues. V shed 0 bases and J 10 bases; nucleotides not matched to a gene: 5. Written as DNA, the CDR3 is TGTGCCAGCAGCGTAGCTAGCGGGAGGGCTTTGGAGCAGTTCTTC. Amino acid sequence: CASSVASGRALEQFF.